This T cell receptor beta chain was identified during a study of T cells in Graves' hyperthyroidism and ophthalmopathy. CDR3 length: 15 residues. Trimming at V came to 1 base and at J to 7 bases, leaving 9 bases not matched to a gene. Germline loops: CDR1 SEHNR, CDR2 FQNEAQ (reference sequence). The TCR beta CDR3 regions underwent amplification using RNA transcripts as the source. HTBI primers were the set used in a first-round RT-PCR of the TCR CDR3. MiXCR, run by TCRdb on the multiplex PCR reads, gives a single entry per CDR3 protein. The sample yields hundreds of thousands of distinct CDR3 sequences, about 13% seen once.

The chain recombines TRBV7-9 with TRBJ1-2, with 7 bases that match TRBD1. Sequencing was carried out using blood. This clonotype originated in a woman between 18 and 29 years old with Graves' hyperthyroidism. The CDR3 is CASSLVSGTVLGYTF. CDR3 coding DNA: TGTGCCAGCAGCTTAGTCTCCGGGACAGTCCTTGGCTACACCTTC.